The 19 T cell receptor beta chains below come from one sample, sequenced in a study of blood T cells in healthy people across ages. Primers used in a second PCR of roughly 6 to 11 cycles were a sample-barcoded 5' primer and a J-beta primer mix. TCRdb re-derived calls from the 5' RACE reads in MiXCR, one entry per CDR3 protein. This table has roughly 1,500,000 distinct CDR3 sequences, about 31% appearing once. The sequenced material came from blood. The receptors here all came from a woman in her 30s in good health.

V gene TRBV28 combines with J gene TRBJ2-7, with D possibly matching TRBD1 (5 bases). The V gene's germline CDR1 is MDHEN and CDR2 SYDVKM. There are 13 residues in the CDR3. Trimming pared 7 bases from V and 4 bases from J, leaving 14 bases between. CDR3 sequence: CASKSGMSYEQYF. CDR3 in DNA: TGTGCCAGCAAGTCAGGGATGAGTTACGAGCAGTACTTC.

V and J are TRBV28 and TRBJ2-3; no clear D. Germline V gene lookup returns CDR1 MDHEN and CDR2 SYDVKM. Trimming shortened V by 6 bases and J by 3 bases, and 16 bases separated the two germline ends. The CDR3 covers 15 residues. In DNA form, the CDR3 reads TGTGCCAGCAGCCTCGCGGTAGTCGGTACAGATACGCAGTATTTT. Its translation is CASSLAVVGTDTQYF.

The CDR3 loop is CSARSGRGGLEQYF. Here the CDR3 DNA reads TGCAGTGCTAGAAGTGGCAGAGGGGGGCTCGAGCAGTACTTC. This sequence joins TRBV20-1 and TRBJ2-7; the D call may be TRBD1 or TRBD2 (6 bases each). There are 14 residues in the CDR3. From germline, CDR1 is DFQATT and CDR2 SNEGSKA (reference sequence). V gave up 2 bases and J gave up 6 bases, with 17 bases separating them.

This clonotype has a handful of counts. The CDR3 region has the DNA TGTGCCAGCAGTTACCGAACGGGGGGTACGCAGTATTTT. Translating it yields CASSYRTGGTQYF. The chain is built from TRBV6-5 and TRBJ2-3; 7 bases match TRBD2. The CDR3 runs 13 residues. After removal of 2 bases from V and 8 bases from J, the junction contained 4 bases not matched to a gene. Germline loops: CDR1 MNHEY, CDR2 SVGAGI.

This clonotype was seen only a few times. The chain combines TRBV4-1 with TRBJ2-1; no clear D gene. The V end was cut by 5 bases, the J end by 4 bases, with 15 bases between. Germline CDR1 and CDR2: MGHRA and YSYEKL. The CDR3 has 15 residues. CDR3 DNA: TGCGCCAGCAGCGACGTCTGGGCGAATTACAATGAGCAGTTCTTC. Protein: CASSDVWANYNEQFF.

The rearrangement links TRBV7-9 to TRBJ2-3; TRBD2 aligns across 11 bases. The CDR3 runs 16 residues. Germline loops: CDR1 SEHNR, CDR2 FQNEAQ (reference sequence). The V segment lost 5 bases and the J segment 6 bases; nucleotides outside the gene matches: 10. CDR3 region: CASSRRTSGSSDTQYF. The CDR3 DNA reads TGTGCCAGCAGCCGAAGAACTAGCGGGAGTTCGGATACGCAGTATTTT.

This clonotype has a handful of counts. This chain joins TRBV10-3 and TRBJ2-7; 13 bases line up with TRBD2. This CDR3 region has 14 residues. The trim removed 10 bases at V and 6 bases at J, leaving 9 bases unmatched. CDR1 and CDR2 from the germline V gene are ENHRY and SYGVKD. This CDR3 is CATTGTSGIREQYF. As DNA, the CDR3 is TGTGCCACTACCGGGACTAGCGGGATTCGCGAGCAGTACTTC.

This clonotype has more than one count but fewer than ten. The chain uses TRBV5-1 and TRBJ1-1, with a tentative D call TRBD1 (6 bases). Germline V gene sequence: CDR1 SGHRS, CDR2 YFSETQ. Trimming removed 4 bases from V and 0 bases from J, with 16 bases in between. The CDR3 runs 16 residues. The CDR3 region is CASSVSGGGMNTEAFF. The CDR3 nucleotides are TGCGCCAGCAGCGTGTCCGGGGGGGGCATGAACACTGAAGCTTTCTTT.

The chain employs TRBV2 and TRBJ2-1, with no clear D. Germline V gives CDR1 SNHLY, CDR2 FYNNEI. Trimming took off 6 bases at V and 8 bases at J, with 17 bases between the two ends. This CDR3 has 14 residues. The CDR3 bases are TGTGCCAGCAGGGACCCCCTATCCGGGTATGAGCAGTTCTTC. Its translation: CASRDPLSGYEQFF.

The chain has TRBV11-2 and TRBJ2-2, with D hard to call. V was pared by 3 bases and J by 3 bases, with 5 bases between. Germline CDR1 is SGHAT and CDR2 is FQNNGV. The CDR3 is 13 residues long. CDR3 protein: CASSFTDTGELFF. As DNA, the CDR3 is TGTGCCAGCAGCTTTACAGACACCGGGGAGCTGTTTTTT. Based on the CDR3 plus reference TRBV11-2 and TRBJ2-2, the full variable domain is EAGVAQSPRYKIIEKRQSVAFWCNPISGHATLYWYQQILGQGPKLLIQFQNNGVVDDSQLPKDRFSAERLKGVDSTLKIQPAKLEDSAVYLCASSFTDTGELFFGEGSRLTVL.

The sample holds a few counts of this clonotype. The chain carries TRBV15 and TRBJ2-1; TRBD1 matches 9 bases. V was pared by 3 bases and J by 5 bases, with 11 bases of the junction left unmatched. The CDR3 contains 17 residues. Germline V gene sequence: CDR1 LNHNV, CDR2 YYDKDF (reference sequence). The CDR3 loop is CATSRGWVDRGNNEQFF. Here the CDR3 DNA reads TGTGCCACCAGCAGGGGGTGGGTGGACAGGGGTAACAATGAGCAGTTCTTC.

The chain is built from TRBV7-2 and TRBJ2-5; D gene uncertain. CDR1 is SGHTA and CDR2 is FQGNSA in the germline V gene. The V end lost 0 bases, the J end lost 5 bases, and 13 bases lay between the germline ends. The CDR3 is 15 residues long. The chain's CDR3 is CASSLAQSSWETQYF. The CDR3 region has the DNA TGTGCCAGCAGCTTAGCGCAGAGTAGCTGGGAGACCCAGTACTTC.

The chain carries TRBV12-3 or TRBV12-4 and TRBJ1-1, with D unresolved. Trimming removed 8 bases at V and 0 bases at J, with 13 bases between. The CDR3 is made up of 14 amino acids. The CDR3 nucleotides read TGTGCCAGCGCCCGGTTAGGATTGAACACTGAAGCTTTCTTT. This gives the protein CASARLGLNTEAFF.

Comments on this clonotype: This clone may be a read error of a much larger clone one base away. The rearrangement joins TRBV12-3 or TRBV12-4 to TRBJ2-1; 10 bases line up with TRBD2. CDR3 length: 15 amino acids. The CDR3 loop reads CASSPSSGSRHEHFF. The CDR3 DNA is TGTGCCAGCAGTCCTTCTAGCGGGAGTAGGCATGAGCACTTCTTC.

The count of this clonotype is one. The chain employs TRBV20-1 and TRBJ1-2; D uncertain. The CDR3 loop spans 13 amino acids. V was pared by 1 base and J by 4 bases, with 10 bases between. Germline V gene lookup returns CDR1 DFQATT and CDR2 SNEGSKA (reference sequence). The CDR3 DNA reads TGCAGTGCTAGAGCTACCGATCGCTATGGCTACACCTTC. Its protein product is CSARATDRYGYTF.

The chain uses TRBV7-9 and TRBJ2-2; 9 bases map to TRBD2. The CDR3 is made up of 17 amino acids. Unmatched junction bases numbered 14, after V lost 8 bases and J lost 4 bases. Per germline, CDR1 SEHNR and CDR2 FQNEAQ (reference sequence). CDR3 coding DNA: TGTGCCAGCCTAGTAGCGGGAGAGCCTCAGGCCACCGGGGAGCTGTTTTTT. Translation: CASLVAGEPQATGELFF.

There are a few counts of this clonotype. V gene TRBV7-9 combines with J gene TRBJ1-1, with a possible D match to TRBD1 (5 bases). This CDR3 region has 12 residues. The ends were cut back, 6 bases at V and 4 bases at J, with 9 bases in the middle. Germline V gene lookup returns CDR1 SEHNR and CDR2 FQNEAQ (reference sequence). CDR3 in DNA: TGTGCCAGCAGGGGGGGGAGCACTGAAGCTTTCTTT. This sequence encodes CASRGGSTEAFF.

This clonotype has more than one count but fewer than ten. V usage is TRBV5-5 and J usage is TRBJ2-7; the D is unclear. Trimming took 2 bases from V and 5 from J, leaving 17 bases between them. Germline CDR1 reads SGHKS; CDR2 reads YYEKEE (reference sequence). This CDR3 has 15 residues. The DNA of the CDR3 is TGTGCCAGCAGCTTTAATAGGGCAAGGTTCGACGAGCAGTACTTC. Residues: CASSFNRARFDEQYF.

This clonotype showed up just a few times. The V call is TRBV6-2 or TRBV6-3, the J call TRBJ2-7; D is undetermined. With the DNA end fitting TRBJ2-5 better, the J assignment may be wrong. The germline V gene encodes CDR1 MNHEY and CDR2 SVGEGT. The CDR3 length is 13 residues. CDR3 coding DNA: TGTGCCAGCAGTTTGGACGGAGATCGGACCCAGTACTTC. Amino acid sequence: CASSLDGDRTQYF.